These 31 T cell receptor beta chains were sequenced from one sample in a study of post-analysis software for immune sequencing data. Study results and limitations: Higher frequency in patients than in controls was seen for roughly five TRBV segments, with TRBV5-6, TRBV5-1 and TRBV20-1 among them.

No antigen has been identified for these receptors. Built from TCR beta cDNA, the libraries had unique molecular identifiers in them. TCRdb re-derived calls from the PCR reads in MiXCR, one entry per CDR3 protein. The repertoire has roughly 430,000 distinct CDR3 sequences, approximately 39% of them found once; the top ten carry approximately 7.1%. The specimen was blood. These receptors originate from a girl aged 2 to 9 with multiple sclerosis.

This clonotype has more than one count but fewer than ten. The genes are TRBV27 and TRBJ2-1, with D perhaps TRBD1 (6 bases). Trimming took off 8 bases at V and 3 bases at J, with 23 bases between the two ends. This CDR3 has 17 residues. Germline assignment: CDR1 MNHEY and CDR2 SMNVEV (reference sequence). The CDR3 reads CASSEVYGQPFYNEQFF. The CDR3 DNA is TGTGCCAGCTCTGAGGTTTATGGACAGCCCTTCTACAATGAGCAGTTCTTC.

The chain combines TRBV29-1 with TRBJ1-1; D might be TRBD1 (5 bases). This CDR3 comprises 12 residues. Germline V CDR1 and CDR2: SQVTM, ANQGSEA. The V gene lost 4 bases and the J gene lost 3 bases, with 9 bases spanning the gap. The CDR3 nucleotides read TGCAGCGTTGCAGGGCGGGACACTGAAGCTTTCTTT. Translation gives CSVAGRDTEAFF.

The gene calls are TRBV20-1 and TRBJ2-3, with 8 bases matching TRBD2. V lost 0 bases to trimming and J lost 4 bases; unmatched junction nucleotides: 9. Germline values: CDR1 DFQATT, CDR2 SNEGSKA (reference sequence). CDR3 length: 16 residues. The CDR3 DNA reads TGCAGTGCTAGAGATCGGAGACTAGCGACCCCAGATACGCAGTATTTT. This translates into CSARDRRLATPDTQYF.

V usage is TRBV11-3 and J usage is TRBJ2-1, with D possibly being TRBD1 (5 bases). The CDR3 contains 15 residues. V shed 1 base and J shed 3 bases, with 10 bases lying between them. Germline CDR1 and CDR2: SGHNT and YENEEA. The CDR3 DNA sequence: TGTGCCAGCAGCTTAGGGTCAGGGAACTACAATGAGCAGTTCTTC. It encodes CASSLGSGNYNEQFF.

This clonotype has just a few counts. The CDR3 nucleotides read TGTGCCAGCAGTGACTCGGGACAGCGGGTAGTGAAACTGTTTTTT. This gives the protein CASSDSGQRVVKLFF. This rearrangement joins TRBV6-4 to TRBJ1-4; 7 nucleotides agree with TRBD1. The V gene end was trimmed by 0 bases and the J gene end by 11 bases; junction bases not matched to a gene: 9. The CDR3 runs 15 residues. Germline assignment: CDR1 MRHNA and CDR2 SNTAGT.

The rearrangement joins TRBV12-3 or TRBV12-4 to TRBJ1-2; D not resolved. The germline V and J ends were trimmed by 4 bases and 8 bases, with 11 bases remaining between them. The CDR3 is made up of 12 amino acids. CDR3 amino acids: CASSSEGRGYTF. The DNA of the CDR3 is TGTGCCAGCAGTTCCGAGGGTAGGGGCTACACCTTC.

The chain is built from TRBV12-3 or TRBV12-4 and TRBJ1-2; D is possibly TRBD1 (5 bases). V was clipped by 3 bases and J by 5 bases, with 10 bases between them. The CDR3 consists of 13 residues. The CDR3 protein is CASSLIGTYGYTF. In DNA, the CDR3 is TGTGCCAGCAGTTTGATAGGGACTTATGGCTACACCTTC.

J is TRBJ2-7 and V is TRBV7-2; tentatively, D is TRBD1 or TRBD2 (8 bases each). Trimming left V 8 bases short and J 3 bases short, with 20 bases between. This CDR3 contains 15 residues. Germline V gives CDR1 SGHTA, CDR2 FQGNSA. The chain's CDR3 is CASSGGTGRFYEQYF. The CDR3 DNA reads TGTGCCAGCTCGGGGGGGACAGGCCGCTTCTACGAGCAGTACTTC. Combining the CDR3 with reference TRBV7-2 and TRBJ2-7 gives the whole variable domain GAGVSQSPSNKVTEKGKDVELRCDPISGHTALYWYRQSLGQGLEFLIYFQGNSAPDKSGLPSDRFSAERTGGSVSTLTIQRTQQEDSAVYLCASSGGTGRFYEQYFGPGTRLTVT.

This clonotype was seen repeatedly, ten times or more. The rearrangement links TRBV7-2 to TRBJ2-1; the D is unclear. The CDR3 is 12 residues long. Germline CDR1 is SGHTA and CDR2 is FQGNSA. Deletions cut 8 bases from V and 11 bases from J, with 16 bases between. CDR3 sequence: CASCPPGLKQFF. The DNA for the CDR3 is TGTGCCAGCTGCCCACCCGGGCTAAAGCAGTTCTTC.

The V gene is TRBV20-1, the J gene TRBJ2-5, with 7 bases fitting TRBD1. CDR1 is DFQATT, CDR2 SNEGSKA, per germline (reference sequence). V lost 2 bases and J lost 4; bases outside the gene matches: 1. This CDR3 spans 12 amino acids. CDR3 sequence reads: CSARKGAETQYF. The CDR3, as DNA: TGCAGTGCTAGAAAGGGGGCAGAGACCCAGTACTTC.

The chain recombines TRBV4-1 with TRBJ1-4; D gene uncertain. The CDR3 length is 14 residues. Trimming removed 4 bases at V and 7 bases at J, with 13 bases between. The germline CDR1 and CDR2 sequences are MGHRA and YSYEKL. This CDR3 reads CASSLSKRFEKLFF. CDR3 DNA sequence: TGCGCCAGCAGCCTCTCCAAACGCTTTGAAAAACTGTTTTTT.

This clonotype was seen a few times. The chain combines TRBV7-8 with TRBJ2-3, with D possibly TRBD1 on 5 matching bases. Germline lookup yields CDR1 SGHVS and CDR2 FQNEAQ. Trimming cost V 7 bases and J 0 bases, with 14 bases left between them. The CDR3 sequence is 15 residues long. CDR3 DNA sequence: TGTGCCAGCATGTTGAGAGCAGGGAGCACAGATACGCAGTATTTT. Protein sequence: CASMLRAGSTDTQYF.

In its sample, this clonotype was seen a few times. CDR3 in amino acids: CATGTSATYEQYF. The CDR3 coding sequence is TGTGCCACCGGCACCAGCGCGACCTACGAGCAGTACTTC. The chain employs TRBV24-1 and TRBJ2-7, with D unclear. From germline, CDR1 is KGHDR and CDR2 SFDVKD. Deletions cut 9 bases from V and 2 bases from J, with 13 bases between. CDR3 length: 13 amino acids.

About this clonotype: Germline and junction disagree at one end, which may indicate a read error. The chain joins TRBV12-3 or TRBV12-4 to TRBJ1-1, with unresolved D. There are 13 residues in the CDR3. CDR3 residues: CVSSLIRVTEAFF. The CDR3 DNA sequence: TGTGTCAGCAGTTTAATCCGAGTGACTGAAGCTTTCTTT.

The chain joins TRBV7-9 to TRBJ2-3; perhaps TRBD1 as D (6 bases). The germline gives CDR1 SEHNR, CDR2 FQNEAQ (reference sequence). V was shortened by 5 bases and J by 2 bases, with 14 bases between the two germline ends. CDR3 length equals 15 residues. DNA for the CDR3: TGTGCCAGCAGCCCGCGGACAGCCGACACAGATACGCAGTATTTT. It translates to CASSPRTADTDTQYF.

In regard to this clonotype: A single base separates this from a much larger clone, so it may be a read error. This rearrangement joins TRBV29-1 to TRBJ2-7; D not certain. This CDR3 spans 11 amino acids. From germline, CDR1 is SQVTM and CDR2 ANQGSEA. CDR3 nucleotide sequence: TGCGGCTATGCCTGGGGCTACGAGCAGTACTTC. It yields the protein CGYAWGYEQYF.

A word on this clonotype: The germline gene is not matched at one end of the junction; a read error may be the cause. The V call is TRBV28, the J call TRBJ2-4; D might be TRBD2 (5 bases). The better agreement between TRBJ2-7 and the DNA end casts doubt on the J call. This CDR3 region has 13 residues. CDR1 and CDR2 from the germline V gene are MDHEN and SYDVKM. CDR3 residues: CASSSGFSHEQYF. The CDR3 nucleotides are TGTGCCAGCAGTTCGGGGTTCTCCCACGAGCAGTACTTC.

This chain joins TRBV6-5 and TRBJ1-6, with TRBD1 identical over 9 bases. The CDR3 consists of 14 residues. J lost 8 bases, V lost 7 bases, and 6 bases had no gene match. In germline, CDR1 is MNHEY, CDR2 SVGAGI. CDR3 bases: TGTGCCAGCAACGACAGGGGGTCCTATTCACCCCTCCACTTT. It encodes CASNDRGSYSPLHF.

This clonotype was seen a few times. The chain is built from TRBV24-1 and TRBJ2-6, with 8 bases aligning to TRBD1. Germline V gene lookup returns CDR1 KGHDR and CDR2 SFDVKD. The CDR3 has 19 amino acids. V shed 5 bases, J shed 0 bases, and the junction held 11 bases outside the gene matches. CDR3 DNA: TGTGCCACCAGTGGCGCTGTAGGGACAGGACACTCTGGGGCCAACGTCCTGACTTTC. Its translation is CATSGAVGTGHSGANVLTF.

The J gene is TRBJ2-7, the V gene TRBV28; 10 positions match TRBD2. The CDR3 extends over 15 amino acids. Looked up from germline, CDR1 is MDHEN and CDR2 is SYDVKM. The V gene end was trimmed by 6 bases and the J gene end by 3 bases; junction bases not matched to a gene: 8. CDR3 residues: CASRVASGRYYEQYF. CDR3 nucleotide sequence: TGTGCCAGCAGGGTAGCTAGCGGGAGATACTACGAGCAGTACTTC.

The V and J genes are TRBV5-1 and TRBJ2-6; D perhaps matches TRBD1 (6 bases). The CDR3 is made up of 16 amino acids. The ends were cut back, 3 bases at V and 3 bases at J, with 13 bases in the middle. Germline V lookup: CDR1 SGHRS, CDR2 YFSETQ. The CDR3 DNA is TGCGCCAGCAGCTCGGTTACAGGGTATGGGGCCAACGTCCTGACTTTC. It translates to CASSSVTGYGANVLTF. Drawing the rest from reference TRBV5-1 and TRBJ2-6, the complete variable domain is KAGVTQTPRYLIKTRGQQVTLSCSPISGHRSVSWYQQTPGQGLQFLFEYFSETQRNKGNFPGRFSGRQFSNSRSEMNVSTLELGDSALYLCASSSVTGYGANVLTFGAGSRLTVL.

There are a few counts of this clonotype. This chain uses TRBV28 with TRBJ2-5; 10 bases agree with TRBD2. Germline values: CDR1 MDHEN, CDR2 SYDVKM. The CDR3 is made up of 15 amino acids. The V segment lost 6 bases and the J segment 5 bases; nucleotides outside the gene matches: 9. The DNA for the CDR3 is TGTGCCAGCAGCCTCTCTCTAGCGGGAGTGGAGACCCAGTACTTC. This gives the protein CASSLSLAGVETQYF.

This clonotype was found a few times. The J gene is TRBJ1-2, the V gene TRBV5-1, with D hard to call. There are 13 residues in the CDR3. CDR1 is SGHRS and CDR2 is YFSETQ in the germline V gene. V was cut by 4 bases and J by 8 bases, with 15 bases left in between. For the CDR3, the DNA is TGCGCCAGCAGCAGCGAGGGAGTATGGGGCTACACCTTC. Translated: CASSSEGVWGYTF.

This clonotype turned up a few times. The chain joins TRBV6-5 to TRBJ2-7, with D hard to call. This CDR3 is 13 amino acids long. V gave up 2 bases and J gave up 5 bases, with 10 bases separating them. Germline lookup yields CDR1 MNHEY and CDR2 SVGAGI. CDR3 amino acids: CASSYLLGNEQYF. As DNA, the CDR3 is TGTGCCAGCAGTTACCTTTTAGGCAACGAGCAGTACTTC.

The chain combines TRBV5-1 with TRBJ2-7; no definite D call. Looked up from germline, CDR1 is SGHRS and CDR2 is YFSETQ. The CDR3 is 13 residues long. V was pared by 0 bases and J by 2 bases, with 6 bases between. DNA for the CDR3: TGCGCCAGCAGCTTGGAGAATACCTACGAGCAGTACTTC. Its translation: CASSLENTYEQYF.

This chain uses TRBV20-1 with TRBJ2-7; 12 bases are a match to TRBD2. The CDR3 sequence is 15 residues long. V shed 1 base and J 4 bases; nucleotides not matched to a gene: 5. Germline lookup yields CDR1 DFQATT and CDR2 SNEGSKA (reference sequence). The CDR3 region is CSARGTSGRRYEQYF. CDR3 DNA sequence: TGCAGTGCTAGAGGTACTAGCGGGAGGCGGTACGAGCAGTACTTC.

This clonotype appeared a single time. This chain uses TRBV2 with TRBJ2-1; D gene unclear. The ends were cut back, 7 bases at V and 4 bases at J, with 11 bases in the middle. Germline V gives CDR1 SNHLY, CDR2 FYNNEI. The CDR3 runs to 13 residues. In DNA, the CDR3 is TGTGCCAGCACCATCCTATTATACAATGAGCAGTTCTTC. Translated, it gives CASTILLYNEQFF.

This clonotype was seen only a few times. The V and J genes are TRBV6-5 and TRBJ2-5, with D perhaps given as TRBD1 or TRBD2 (5 bases each). This CDR3 contains 15 residues. From germline, CDR1 is MNHEY and CDR2 SVGAGI. The V end lost 5 bases, the J end lost 2 bases, and 15 bases lay between the germline ends. The CDR3 reads CASSVGTLLQETQYF. The CDR3 DNA reads as TGTGCCAGCAGTGTGGGGACCTTATTGCAAGAGACCCAGTACTTC.

This clonotype was detected many times. The chain couples TRBV20-1 to TRBJ2-1, with 11 positions matching TRBD1. There are 13 residues in the CDR3. V was clipped by 7 bases and J by 4 bases; unmatched bases: 3. Germline CDR1 and CDR2: DFQATT and SNEGSKA (reference sequence). The DNA of the CDR3 is TGCAGTGTCGGGACAGGGGGGTACAATGAGCAGTTCTTC. This translates into CSVGTGGYNEQFF.

CDR3 sequence (DNA): TGTGCCAGCAGTTACATCGGACAGACCTACGAGCAGTACTTC. It specifies CASSYIGQTYEQYF. The chain couples TRBV6-6 to TRBJ2-7; D possibly corresponds to TRBD1 (6 bases). Germline-derived CDR1 and CDR2 are MNHNY and SVGAGI (reference sequence). This CDR3 spans 14 amino acids. Trimming pared 2 bases from V and 2 bases from J, leaving 10 bases between.

This clonotype showed up many times. CDR3 sequence: CSVIPPGTSPNEQFF. The DNA of the CDR3 is TGCAGCGTAATACCGCCGGGGACTAGCCCCAATGAGCAGTTCTTC. The rearrangement joins TRBV29-1 to TRBJ2-1; 9 bases line up with TRBD2. CDR1 is SQVTM and CDR2 is ANQGSEA in the germline V gene. The CDR3 runs 15 residues. After removal of 6 bases from V and 6 bases from J, the junction contained 12 bases not matched to a gene.